The present entry profiles one T cell receptor (beta chain) with its context. Its antigen is currently unknown. Skipping T cell sorting, the study isolated total RNA directly from whole blood. The data were obtained in a study of monozygotic twins with inflammatory bowel disease. Study-level findings and limits: Added variability in patient repertoires may stem from differing immunosuppressive treatments. TCRbeta inverse Simpson diversity was decreased in IBD patients versus healthy co-twins. A single strong clonotype or signal linked to IBD was not supported.

Reprocessing the 5' RACE reads, TCRdb reports a single entry for every CDR3 protein and omits DNA. This sample contains fewer than 450,000 distinct CDR3 sequences. The germline CDR1 and CDR2 sequences are DFQATT and SNEGSKA (reference sequence). The CDR3 is 14 residues long. This TCR came from a human donor with ulcerative colitis or Crohn's disease, or a healthy co-twin of an affected twin (not recorded which). The genes are TRBV20-1 and TRBJ2-7; TCRdb selects TRBD2, and the lack of DNA leaves this call unchecked. Sequencing was done on a sample of blood. The CDR3 here is CSAKAGGVSYEQYF.